These 24 T cell receptor beta chains originate from one sample sequenced in a study of T-cell memory formation after mild COVID-19 (dated by TCRdb to the early 2020s). Receptor amplification or capture employed 5' RACE. The sequencer listed for this sample is Illumina NovaSeq 6000. In-frame beta chains were kept once TCRdb had trimmed the public reads at Q25 with fastp and called clones with MiXCR. Rows matching on CDR3 protein sequence are summarized as one entry with the most common DNA and genes. The sample table contains about 130,000 distinct CDR3 sequences; only one count was recorded for around 6.3% of them. The biggest ten clones account for 2% to 2.5% of the sample. The sequenced material came from PBMCs or a T cell subset sorted from them (not recorded which). These receptors were obtained from an adult woman who had mild COVID-19 (a few samples of this study predate the infection). The sample titles of this study are shuffled in the database, so cell type and time point are left out; the donor was told from shared clones.

The sample holds many counts of this clonotype. The chain combines TRBV9 with TRBJ2-1; no definite D call. The CDR3 consists of 14 residues. Deletions cut 3 bases from V and 0 bases from J, with 7 bases between. The germline CDR1 and CDR2 sequences are SGDLS and YYNGEE. The CDR3 nucleotides read TGTGCCAGCAGCGAAGTAGGCTCCTACAATGAGCAGTTCTTC. It yields the protein CASSEVGSYNEQFF.

This clonotype was observed a handful of times. The chain links TRBV29-1 to TRBJ1-5, with a possible D match to TRBD1 (5 bases). V shed 4 bases and J shed 8 bases, with 15 bases lying between them. The germline V gene has CDR1 SQVTM and CDR2 ANQGSEA. This CDR3 comprises 13 residues. For the CDR3, the DNA is TGCAGCGTTGTAAGGGACGCCGGAGAGCCCCAGCATTTT. Protein product: CSVVRDAGEPQHF.

This clonotype was recorded at least ten times. The chain joins TRBV7-2 to TRBJ2-1; D assignment may be TRBD1 or TRBD2 (7 bases each). The CDR3 length is 13 residues. The V end was cut by 1 base, the J end by 9 bases, with 10 bases between. Germline assignment: CDR1 SGHTA and CDR2 FQGNSA. CDR3 DNA sequence: TGTGCCAGCAGCTTAGGCAGGGGGGGTGAGCAGTTCTTC. Its translation: CASSLGRGGEQFF.

This clonotype was counted at least ten times. The chain joins TRBV4-1 to TRBJ2-7; 11 positions agree with TRBD1. V trimming: 3 bases; J trimming: 3 bases; junction bases outside the gene matches: 10. The germline V gene has CDR1 MGHRA and CDR2 YSYEKL. The CDR3 totals 17 residues. This chain's CDR3 is CASSQPGGTGGFYEQYF. The CDR3 region has the DNA TGCGCCAGCAGCCAGCCGGGGGGGACAGGGGGTTTCTACGAGCAGTACTTC.

This clonotype was seen repeatedly, ten times or more. This chain uses TRBV12-3 or TRBV12-4 with TRBJ2-7; D perhaps matches TRBD1 (6 bases). Trimming cost V 4 bases and J 0 bases, with 10 bases left between them. The CDR3 extends over 14 amino acids. The DNA of the CDR3 is TGTGCCAGCAGTTCCGGGACAACCTCCTACGAGCAGTACTTC. As protein: CASSSGTTSYEQYF.

This clonotype was recorded many times. The J gene is TRBJ1-6, the V gene TRBV7-2, with D possibly TRBD1 on 5 matching bases. The germline V gene has CDR1 SGHTA and CDR2 FQGNSA. Trimming removed 2 bases at V and 7 bases at J, with 24 bases between. The CDR3 is made up of 19 amino acids. This chain's CDR3 is CASSLYPLGAPALNSPLHF. In nucleotides, the CDR3 is TGTGCCAGCAGCTTATACCCCCTTGGGGCCCCGGCTTTGAATTCACCCCTCCACTTT.

This clonotype has a handful of counts. The rearrangement joins TRBV3-1 to TRBJ1-1; 7 positions agree with TRBD1. Germline V gene data show CDR1 as LGHDT and CDR2 as YNNKEL (reference sequence). The CDR3 has 13 residues. Trimming took 2 bases from V and 3 from J; bases not matched to a gene: 0. The CDR3 spells CASSQQGDTEAFF. In DNA form, the CDR3 reads TGTGCCAGCAGCCAACAGGGGGACACTGAAGCTTTCTTT.

This clonotype was counted many times. The chain links TRBV29-1 to TRBJ2-3, with D uncertain. Germline CDR1 reads SQVTM; CDR2 reads ANQGSEA. V was pared by 5 bases and J by 0 bases, with 6 bases between. This CDR3 contains 12 residues. The CDR3 sequence is CSVTSSTDTQYF. For the CDR3, the DNA is TGCAGCGTTACGTCCAGCACAGATACGCAGTATTTT.

This clonotype was recorded many times. The chain has TRBV5-1 and TRBJ2-3; D might be TRBD1 (5 bases). V was shortened by 2 bases and J by 0 bases, with 10 bases between the two germline ends. The CDR3 length is 15 residues. The germline CDR1 and CDR2 sequences are SGHRS and YFSETQ. DNA for the CDR3: TGCGCCAGCAGCTTTAAGGGGTCTAGCACAGATACGCAGTATTTT. Its protein product is CASSFKGSSTDTQYF.

This clonotype has just a few counts. V is TRBV19 and J is TRBJ2-2; D is uncertain. Per the germline V gene, CDR1 is LNHDA and CDR2 is SQIVND (reference sequence). V lost 6 bases and J 7 bases, leaving 6 bases between the germline ends. This CDR3 region has 11 residues. CDR3 coding DNA: TGTGCCAGTAGAGTGGGCGGGGAGCTGTTTTTT. It translates to CASRVGGELFF. Variable domain in full (rest from reference TRBV19 and TRBJ2-2): DGGITQSPKYLFRKEGQNVTLSCEQNLNHDAMYWYRQDPGQGLRLIYYSQIVNDFQKGDIAEGYSVSREKKESFPLTVTSAQKNPTAFYLCASRVGGELFFGEGSRLTVL.

This clonotype was found a few times. This rearrangement joins TRBV5-4 to TRBJ2-1, with 7 nucleotides matching TRBD1. The J segment lost 3 bases and the V segment lost 1 base, leaving 4 bases of the junction unmatched. Germline V gene lookup returns CDR1 SGHNT and CDR2 YYREEE (reference sequence). This CDR3 has 15 residues. The CDR3 DNA follows: TGTGCCAGCAGCTTGCCCGGGACAGTCTACAATGAGCAGTTCTTC. This sequence encodes CASSLPGTVYNEQFF.

This clonotype occurred many times. The chain employs TRBV20-1 and TRBJ1-2; tentatively, D is TRBD1 (5 bases). The germline CDR1 and CDR2 sequences are DFQATT and SNEGSKA (reference sequence). CDR3 length equals 11 residues. The CDR3 coding sequence is TGCAGCGGCGCGGGGGTCGGTGGCTACACCTTC. Its translation: CSGAGVGGYTF.

This clonotype has only a few counts. V is TRBV18 and J is TRBJ2-1; TRBD2 matches at 8 bases. Trimming took 6 bases from V and 5 from J; bases not matched to a gene: 6. This CDR3 is 14 amino acids long. CDR1 and CDR2 (germline): KGHSH, LQKENI. The CDR3 protein is CASSPGLVDNEQFF. CDR3 sequence (DNA): TGTGCCAGCTCCCCGGGACTAGTTGACAATGAGCAGTTCTTC.

This clonotype has more than one count but fewer than ten. The rearrangement uses TRBV20-1 and TRBJ1-6; D may be TRBD1 (5 bases). CDR1 and CDR2 from the germline V gene are DFQATT and SNEGSKA (reference sequence). This CDR3 comprises 14 residues. The V end lost 3 bases, the J end lost 8 bases, and 14 bases lay between the germline ends. The CDR3 DNA reads TGCAGTGCTAGGAGACAGTCGGGGGATTCACCCCTCCACTTT. Residues: CSARRQSGDSPLHF.

The gene calls are TRBV7-2 and TRBJ2-1, with D perhaps TRBD1 or TRBD2 (5 bases each). The CDR3 is 14 residues long. The germline V gene has CDR1 SGHTA and CDR2 FQGNSA. Trimming took 3 bases from V and 5 from J, leaving 11 bases between them. The CDR3 sequence is CASSFEGYNNEQFF. As DNA, the CDR3 is TGTGCCAGCAGCTTTGAGGGGTATAACAATGAGCAGTTCTTC.

This clonotype appeared many times. This sequence joins TRBV12-3 or TRBV12-4 and TRBJ1-2, with D possibly matching TRBD1 (6 bases). The CDR3 spans 13 residues. V lost 5 bases and J 0 bases, leaving 7 bases between the germline ends. In DNA form, the CDR3 reads TGTGCCAGCAGTAACAGGGCTAACTATGGCTACACCTTC. This codes for CASSNRANYGYTF.

This clonotype was observed a handful of times. The V and J genes are TRBV5-1 and TRBJ2-4; 8 bases line up with TRBD1. Germline-derived CDR1 and CDR2 are SGHRS and YFSETQ. There are 15 residues in the CDR3. The ends lost 2 bases at V and 8 bases at J; junction bases unmatched: 9. The CDR3: CASSFGSGGADIQYF. The CDR3 DNA follows: TGCGCCAGCAGCTTTGGATCAGGGGGCGCGGACATTCAGTACTTC.

The chain combines TRBV3-1 with TRBJ2-1; 9 nucleotides line up with TRBD2. In germline, CDR1 is LGHDT, CDR2 YNNKEL (reference sequence). V dropped 6 bases and J dropped 7; count of bases not matched to a gene: 10. The CDR3 contains 15 residues. The CDR3 reads CASRVGLAGQNEQFF. CDR3 coding DNA: TGTGCCAGCAGGGTGGGCCTAGCGGGACAAAATGAGCAGTTCTTC.

In its sample, this clonotype was seen many times. The chain couples TRBV15 to TRBJ2-3; 7 positions match TRBD1. Losses at the gene ends were 8 bases for V and 1 base for J; bases not matched to a gene: 15. This CDR3 has 17 amino acids. Germline CDR1 is LNHNV and CDR2 is YYDKDF (reference sequence). CDR3 DNA: TGTGCCACCCGGAGGAAAGGGGGCCGGGAAGGCACAGATACGCAGTATTTT. It is translated as CATRRKGGREGTDTQYF.

This clonotype appeared many times. V gene TRBV29-1 combines with J gene TRBJ2-3, with a weak D call TRBD1 (6 bases). Germline CDR1 and CDR2: SQVTM and ANQGSEA. This CDR3 has 14 amino acids. Trimming left V 3 bases short and J 1 base short, with 11 bases between. The CDR3 reads CSVDKGGGTDTQYF. The CDR3 region has the DNA TGCAGCGTTGATAAAGGGGGTGGCACAGATACGCAGTATTTT.

This chain joins TRBV2 and TRBJ1-4, with no clear D. The length of the CDR3 is 13 residues. Germline V gives CDR1 SNHLY, CDR2 FYNNEI. Trimming stripped 3 bases from V and 7 bases from J, with 9 bases between. The CDR3 region has the DNA TGTGCCAGCAGTGACTGGACCGGTGAAAAACTGTTTTTT. It is translated as CASSDWTGEKLFF.

This clonotype turned up a few times. The gene calls are TRBV18 and TRBJ2-7; the match to TRBD1 covers 7 bases. The CDR3 has 14 residues. V trimming: 2 bases; J trimming: 2 bases; junction bases outside the gene matches: 3. CDR1 KGHSH and CDR2 LQKENI come from the germline V gene. CDR3 sequence (DNA): TGTGCCAGCTCACCAGGGACAGAGGCCTACGAGCAGTACTTC. Translating gives CASSPGTEAYEQYF.

This clonotype was counted ten times or more. The chain recombines TRBV18 with TRBJ1-1; TRBD1 might be the D (6 bases). The CDR3 covers 14 residues. Germline values: CDR1 KGHSH, CDR2 LQKENI. Trimming pared 3 bases from V and 1 base from J, leaving 9 bases between. This CDR3 is CASSPSRGNTEAFF. The CDR3 nucleotides are TGTGCCAGCTCACCCTCCAGGGGGAACACTGAAGCTTTCTTT.

At least ten counts were recorded for this clonotype. The rearrangement joins TRBV12-3 or TRBV12-4 to TRBJ2-5; the match to TRBD2 covers 9 bases. Trimming took 0 bases from V and 4 from J; bases not matched to a gene: 3. The CDR3 consists of 15 residues. DNA of the CDR3: TGTGCCAGCAGTTTAGCGCAAGCGGGGGGAGAGACCCAGTACTTC. This translates into CASSLAQAGGETQYF.